Described below is a single TCR beta chain sequence and its context. The antigen is undetermined. This sample is drawn from a study of T-cell reconstitution after alpha-beta-depleted transplantation in children. CDR1 is SGHDT and CDR2 is YYEEEE in the germline V gene. The CDR3 totals 17 residues. V shed 0 bases and J shed 0 bases, with 10 bases lying between them. Whole-study results and caveats: The origin of alpha-beta T cells about two months after transplant was reportedly several hundred expanded graft clones. From surviving recipient T cells and thymic progenitors came the high day-60 TCRbeta diversity observed in some patients. T cells produced anew were the main source of T-cell counts and diversity one year after transplant.

Unique molecular identifiers featured in how the TCRbeta library was prepared. One entry per CDR3 protein results from TCRdb running MiXCR on the PCR reads. This sample carries around 960,000 distinct CDR3 sequences, roughly 31% of them seen once, and the ten largest clones take 25% to 35%. Sequencing was performed on PBMCs, mostly from graft donor cells, taken 360 days after TCRalphabeta/CD19-depleted stem cell transplant. This chain joins TRBV5-6 and TRBJ2-6; D possibly corresponds to TRBD2 (5 bases). The TCR comes from a boy less than two years old who had a stem cell transplant for SCID, so the T cells may come from the graft donor. CDR3 sequence: CASSLGTPSSGANVLTF. CDR3 coding DNA: TGTGCCAGCAGCTTGGGGACTCCTAGCTCTGGGGCCAACGTCCTGACTTTC.